The text below deals with one T cell receptor beta chain. Antigen unknown. The sample originates from a study of cytomegalovirus exposure and HLA in healthy donors. The study, taken as a whole, reports: The study flagged 150 to 200 TCR beta chains as cytomegalovirus-associated.

Primers for the PCR totalled 60 Vbeta and 13 Jbeta. Measured with immunoSEQ multiplex PCR; TCRdb has only the in-frame clones, and not every one. The table records some 150,000 clones, 60% to 85% of them present only once. The TCR comes from a woman aged 40 to 50 in good health and CMV-seropositive. Sequencing was performed on PBMCs.

In DNA form, the CDR3 reads TGTGCCAGCAGCTGGACAGCCCGTGAAGCTTTCTTT. Its translation is CASSWTAREAFF. This chain uses TRBV28 with TRBJ1-1; a weak D match, TRBD1 (6 bases). This CDR3 spans 12 amino acids. Germline-derived CDR1 and CDR2 are MDHEN and SYDVKM. Trimming removed 6 bases at V and 7 bases at J, with 12 bases between. Looking up the rest from reference TRBV28 and TRBJ1-1 gives the full variable domain: DVKVTQSSRYLVKRTGEKVFLECVQDMDHENMFWYRQDPGLGLRLIYFSYDVKMKEKGDIPEGYSVSREKKERFSLILESASTNQTSMYLCASSWTAREAFFGQGTRLTVV.